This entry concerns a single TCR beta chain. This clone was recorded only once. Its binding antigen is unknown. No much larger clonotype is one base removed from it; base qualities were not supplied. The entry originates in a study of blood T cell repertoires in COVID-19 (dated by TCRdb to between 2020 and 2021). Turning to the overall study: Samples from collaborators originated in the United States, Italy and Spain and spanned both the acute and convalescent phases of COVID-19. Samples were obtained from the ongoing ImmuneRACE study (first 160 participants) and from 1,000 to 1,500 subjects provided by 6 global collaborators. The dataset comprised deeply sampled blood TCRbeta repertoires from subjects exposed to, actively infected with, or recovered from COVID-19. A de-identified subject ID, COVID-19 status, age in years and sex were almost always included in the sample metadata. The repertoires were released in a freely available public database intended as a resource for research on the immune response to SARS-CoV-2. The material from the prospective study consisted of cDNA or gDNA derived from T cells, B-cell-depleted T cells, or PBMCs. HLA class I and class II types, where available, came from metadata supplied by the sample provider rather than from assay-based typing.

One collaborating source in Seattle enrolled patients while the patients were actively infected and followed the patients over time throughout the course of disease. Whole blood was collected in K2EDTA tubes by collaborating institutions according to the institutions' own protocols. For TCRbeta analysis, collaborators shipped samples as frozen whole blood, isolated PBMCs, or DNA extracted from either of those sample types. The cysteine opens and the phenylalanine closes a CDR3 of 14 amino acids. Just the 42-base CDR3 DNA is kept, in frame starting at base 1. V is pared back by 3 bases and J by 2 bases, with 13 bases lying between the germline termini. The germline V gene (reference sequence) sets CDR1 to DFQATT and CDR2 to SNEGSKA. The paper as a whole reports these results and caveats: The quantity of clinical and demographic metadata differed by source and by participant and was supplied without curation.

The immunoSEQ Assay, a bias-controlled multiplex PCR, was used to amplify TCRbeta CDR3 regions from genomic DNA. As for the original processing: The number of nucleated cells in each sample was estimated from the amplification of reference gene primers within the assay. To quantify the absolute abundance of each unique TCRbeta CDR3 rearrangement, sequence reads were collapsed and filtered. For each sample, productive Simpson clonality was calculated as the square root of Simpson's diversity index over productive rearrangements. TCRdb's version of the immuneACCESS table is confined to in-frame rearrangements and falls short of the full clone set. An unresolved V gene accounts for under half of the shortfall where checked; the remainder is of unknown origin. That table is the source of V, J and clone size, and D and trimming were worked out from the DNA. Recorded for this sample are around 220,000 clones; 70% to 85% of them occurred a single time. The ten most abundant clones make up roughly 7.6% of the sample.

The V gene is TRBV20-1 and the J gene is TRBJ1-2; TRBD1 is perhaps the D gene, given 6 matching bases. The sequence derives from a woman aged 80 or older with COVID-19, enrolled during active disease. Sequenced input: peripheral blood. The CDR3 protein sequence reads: CSASGAQGNYGYTF. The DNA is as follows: TGCAGTGCTAGTGGGGCACAGGGAAACTATGGCTACACCTTC.